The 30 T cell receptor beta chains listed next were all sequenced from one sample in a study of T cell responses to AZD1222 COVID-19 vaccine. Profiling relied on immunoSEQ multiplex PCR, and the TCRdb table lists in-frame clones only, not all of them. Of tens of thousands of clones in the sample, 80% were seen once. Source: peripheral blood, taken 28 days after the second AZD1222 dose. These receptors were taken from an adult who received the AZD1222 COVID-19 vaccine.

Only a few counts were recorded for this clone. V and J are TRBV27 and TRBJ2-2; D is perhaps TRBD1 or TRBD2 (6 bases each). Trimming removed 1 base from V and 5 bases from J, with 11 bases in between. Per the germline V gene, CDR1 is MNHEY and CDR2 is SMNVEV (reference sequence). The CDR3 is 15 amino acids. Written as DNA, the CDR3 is TGTGCCAGCAGTTTATGGGGGGCGACGACCGGGGAGCTGTTTTTT. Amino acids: CASSLWGATTGELFF.

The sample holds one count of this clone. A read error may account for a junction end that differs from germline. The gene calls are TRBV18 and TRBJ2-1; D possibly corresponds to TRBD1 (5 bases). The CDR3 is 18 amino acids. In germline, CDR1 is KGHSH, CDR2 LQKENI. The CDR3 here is CASSPLSTASSSYNEQFF. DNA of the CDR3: TGTGCCAGCTCTCCACTTTCGACAGCCTCGAGCTCCTACAATGAGCAGTTCTTC.

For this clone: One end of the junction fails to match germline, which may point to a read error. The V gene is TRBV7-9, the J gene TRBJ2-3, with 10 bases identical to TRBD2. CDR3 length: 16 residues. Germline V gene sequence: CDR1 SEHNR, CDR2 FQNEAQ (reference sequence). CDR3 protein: CASSLSIAGGTDMQYF. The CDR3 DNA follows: TGTGCCAGCAGCTTAAGCATAGCGGGAGGCACAGATATGCAGTATTTT.

CDR3 bases: TGTGCCAGCAGTTTCTACGGCGATACGCAGTATTTT. It translates to CASSFYGDTQYF. The rearrangement links TRBV12-3 or TRBV12-4 to TRBJ2-3; D call uncertain. Trimming took 3 bases from V and 6 from J, leaving 7 bases between them. The CDR3 spans 12 residues.

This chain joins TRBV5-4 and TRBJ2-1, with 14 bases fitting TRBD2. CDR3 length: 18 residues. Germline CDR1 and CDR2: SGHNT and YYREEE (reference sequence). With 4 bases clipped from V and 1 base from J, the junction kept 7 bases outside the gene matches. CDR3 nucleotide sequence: TGTGCCAGCAGCGTCGGACTAGCGGGAGGTATGTCCTACAATGAGCAGTTCTTC. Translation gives CASSVGLAGGMSYNEQFF.

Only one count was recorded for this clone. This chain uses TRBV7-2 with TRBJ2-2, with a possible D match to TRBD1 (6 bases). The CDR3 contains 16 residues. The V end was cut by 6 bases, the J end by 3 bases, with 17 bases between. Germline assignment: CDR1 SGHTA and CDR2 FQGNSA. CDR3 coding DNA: TGTGCCAGCAGTCTGAGTGGGGGCTATGACACCGGGGAGCTGTTTTTT. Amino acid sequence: CASSLSGGYDTGELFF.

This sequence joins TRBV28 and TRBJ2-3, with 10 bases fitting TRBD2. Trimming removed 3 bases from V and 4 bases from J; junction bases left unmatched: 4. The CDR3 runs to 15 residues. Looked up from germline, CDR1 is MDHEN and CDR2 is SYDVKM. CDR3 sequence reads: CASSFGAGGADTQYF. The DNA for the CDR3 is TGTGCCAGCAGTTTTGGAGCGGGAGGGGCAGATACGCAGTATTTT.

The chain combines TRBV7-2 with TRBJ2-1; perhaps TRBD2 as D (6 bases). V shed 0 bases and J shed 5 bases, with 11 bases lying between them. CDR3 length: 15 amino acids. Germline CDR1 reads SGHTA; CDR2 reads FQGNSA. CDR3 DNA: TGTGCCAGCAGCTTAGCGGGAGGTCTAAACAATGAGCAGTTCTTC. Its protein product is CASSLAGGLNNEQFF.

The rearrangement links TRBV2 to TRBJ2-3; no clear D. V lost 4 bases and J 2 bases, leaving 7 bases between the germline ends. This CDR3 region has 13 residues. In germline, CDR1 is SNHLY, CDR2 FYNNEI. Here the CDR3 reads CASSGLYTDTQYF. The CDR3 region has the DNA TGTGCCAGCAGTGGACTCTACACAGATACGCAGTATTTT.

DNA for the CDR3: TGTGCCAGCAGCCGACTCGGGACTTACGAGCAGTACGTC. Its protein is CASSRLGTYEQYV. This sequence joins TRBV5-8 and TRBJ2-7, with a weak D call TRBD2 (6 bases). The V gene lost 4 bases and the J gene lost 4 bases, with 12 bases spanning the gap. The CDR3 is 13 residues long. Germline CDR1 reads SGHTS; CDR2 reads YDEGEE.

The CDR3: CASSIEETQYF. The DNA of the CDR3 is TGTGCCAGTAGTATCGAAGAGACCCAGTACTTC. This chain uses TRBV19 with TRBJ2-5; D is ambiguous. The ends were cut back, 3 bases at V and 3 bases at J, with 2 bases in the middle. The CDR3 is 11 amino acids. Per germline, CDR1 LNHDA and CDR2 SQIVND (reference sequence).

In nucleotides, the CDR3 is TGTGCCAGCAGTGTTGGTCGGGGCGGCAATCAGCCCCAGCATTTT. It encodes CASSVGRGGNQPQHF. The chain joins TRBV2 to TRBJ1-5; possibly TRBD1 for D (5 bases). V lost 4 bases and J lost 2, with 12 bases in between. Germline lookup yields CDR1 SNHLY and CDR2 FYNNEI. There are 15 residues in the CDR3.

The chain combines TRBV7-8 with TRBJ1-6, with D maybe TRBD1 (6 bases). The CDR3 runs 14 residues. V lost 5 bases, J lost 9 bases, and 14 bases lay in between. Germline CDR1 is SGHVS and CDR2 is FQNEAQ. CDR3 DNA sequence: TGTGCCAGCAGCAAAACAGGGATCGGTTCACCCCTCCACTTT. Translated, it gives CASSKTGIGSPLHF.

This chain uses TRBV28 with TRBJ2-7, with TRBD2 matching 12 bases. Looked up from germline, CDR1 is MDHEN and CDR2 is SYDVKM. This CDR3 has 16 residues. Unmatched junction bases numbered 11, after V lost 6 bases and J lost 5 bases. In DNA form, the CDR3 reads TGTGCCAGCAGAAGACTAGCGGGAGCGATCCCCAACGAGCAGTACTTC. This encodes CASRRLAGAIPNEQYF.

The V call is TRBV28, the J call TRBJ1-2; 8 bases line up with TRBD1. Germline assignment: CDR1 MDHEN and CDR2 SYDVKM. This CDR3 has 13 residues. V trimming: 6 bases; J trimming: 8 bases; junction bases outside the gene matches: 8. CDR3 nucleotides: TGTGCCAGCAGGCAGGGGGCTATCGGGGGCTACACCTTC. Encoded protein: CASRQGAIGGYTF.

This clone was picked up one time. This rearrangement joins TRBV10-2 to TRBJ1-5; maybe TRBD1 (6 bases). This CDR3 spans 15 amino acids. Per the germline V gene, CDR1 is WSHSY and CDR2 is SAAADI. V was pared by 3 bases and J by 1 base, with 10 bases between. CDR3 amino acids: CASSEQGLSNQPQHF. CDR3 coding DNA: TGCGCCAGCAGTGAACAGGGATTAAGCAATCAGCCCCAGCATTTT.

CDR3 bases: TGTGCCAGCAGCTTAGATCTCGGCCAGCCCCAGCATTTT. It translates to CASSLDLGQPQHF. The chain uses TRBV11-2 and TRBJ1-5; unclear D gene. The CDR3 is made up of 13 amino acids. Trimming pared 0 bases from V and 7 bases from J, leaving 7 bases between. The germline gives CDR1 SGHAT, CDR2 FQNNGV.

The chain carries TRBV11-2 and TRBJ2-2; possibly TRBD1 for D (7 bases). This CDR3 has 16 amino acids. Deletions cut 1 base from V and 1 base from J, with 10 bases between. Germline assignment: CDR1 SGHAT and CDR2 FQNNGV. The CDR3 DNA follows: TGTGCCAGCAGCTTAGGGAGGGGGCGGAACACCGGGGAGCTGTTTTTT. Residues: CASSLGRGRNTGELFF.

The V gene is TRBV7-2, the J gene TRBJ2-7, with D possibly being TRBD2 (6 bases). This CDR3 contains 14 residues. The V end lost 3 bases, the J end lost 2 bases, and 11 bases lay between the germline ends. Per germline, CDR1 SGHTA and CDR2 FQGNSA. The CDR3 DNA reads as TGTGCCAGCAGCTTTGGTAGCGGTGCCTACGAGCAGTACGTC. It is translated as CASSFGSGAYEQYV.

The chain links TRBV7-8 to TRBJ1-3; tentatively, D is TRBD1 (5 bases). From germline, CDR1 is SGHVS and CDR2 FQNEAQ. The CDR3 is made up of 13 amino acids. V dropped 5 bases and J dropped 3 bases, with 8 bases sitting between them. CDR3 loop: CASSEGNGNTIYF. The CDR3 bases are TGTGCCAGCAGCGAGGGGAATGGAAACACCATATATTTT. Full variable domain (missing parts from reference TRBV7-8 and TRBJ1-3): GAGVSQSPRYKVAKRGQDVALRCDPISGHVSLFWYQQALGQGPEFLTYFQNEAQLDKSGLPSDRFFAERPEGSVSTLKIQRTQQEDSAVYLCASSEGNGNTIYFGEGSWLTVV.

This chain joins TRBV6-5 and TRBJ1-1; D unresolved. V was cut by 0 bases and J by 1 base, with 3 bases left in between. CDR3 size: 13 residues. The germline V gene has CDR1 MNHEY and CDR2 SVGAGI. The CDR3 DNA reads TGTGCCAGCAGTTACTCGAGGAACACTGAAGCTTTCTTT. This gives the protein CASSYSRNTEAFF.

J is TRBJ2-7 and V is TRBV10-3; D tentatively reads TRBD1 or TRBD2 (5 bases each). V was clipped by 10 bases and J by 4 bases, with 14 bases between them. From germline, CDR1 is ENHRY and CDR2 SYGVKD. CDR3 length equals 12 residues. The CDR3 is CATGDVRYEQYF. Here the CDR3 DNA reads TGTGCCACCGGGGACGTACGTTACGAGCAGTACTTC.

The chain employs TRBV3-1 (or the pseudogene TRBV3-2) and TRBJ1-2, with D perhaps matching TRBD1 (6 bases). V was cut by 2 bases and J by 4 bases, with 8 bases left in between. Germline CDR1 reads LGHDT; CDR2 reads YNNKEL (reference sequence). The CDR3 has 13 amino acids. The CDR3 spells CASSQSRGYGYTF. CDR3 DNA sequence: TGTGCCAGCAGCCAATCCAGGGGCTATGGCTACACCTTC.

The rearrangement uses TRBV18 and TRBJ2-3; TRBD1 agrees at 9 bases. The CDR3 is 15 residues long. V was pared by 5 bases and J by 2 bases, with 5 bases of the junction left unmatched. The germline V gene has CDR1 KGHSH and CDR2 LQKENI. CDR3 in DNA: TGTGCCAGCTCAGCTCGACAGGGGGACACAGATACGCAGTATTTT. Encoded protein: CASSARQGDTDTQYF.

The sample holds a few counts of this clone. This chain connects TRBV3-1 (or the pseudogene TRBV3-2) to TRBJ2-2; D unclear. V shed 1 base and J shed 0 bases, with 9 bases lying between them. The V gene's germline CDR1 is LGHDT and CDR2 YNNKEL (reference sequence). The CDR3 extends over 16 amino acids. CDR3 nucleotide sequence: TGTGCCAGCAGCCAAGTTCTCGGGCCGAACACCGGGGAGCTGTTTTTT. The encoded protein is CASSQVLGPNTGELFF.

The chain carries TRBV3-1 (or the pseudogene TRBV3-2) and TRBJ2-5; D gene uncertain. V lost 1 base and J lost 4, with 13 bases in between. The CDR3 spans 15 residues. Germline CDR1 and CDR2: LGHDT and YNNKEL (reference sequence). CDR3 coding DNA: TGTGCCAGCAGCCAAGGCACGGGTTACGGAGAGACCCAGTACTTC. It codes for CASSQGTGYGETQYF.

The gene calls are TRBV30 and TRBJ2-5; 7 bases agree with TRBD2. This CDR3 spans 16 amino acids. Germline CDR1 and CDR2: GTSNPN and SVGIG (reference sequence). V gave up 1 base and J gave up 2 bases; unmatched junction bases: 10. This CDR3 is CAWSGAQRDSQETQYF. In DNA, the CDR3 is TGTGCCTGGAGTGGGGCCCAGCGGGACTCGCAAGAGACCCAGTACTTC.

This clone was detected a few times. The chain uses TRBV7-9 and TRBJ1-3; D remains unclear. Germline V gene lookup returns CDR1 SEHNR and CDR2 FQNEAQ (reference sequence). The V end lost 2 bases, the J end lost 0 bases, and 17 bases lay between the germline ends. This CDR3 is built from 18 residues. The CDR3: CASSLPRLTYSSGNTIYF. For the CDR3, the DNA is TGTGCCAGCAGCTTACCCCGGCTAACGTATAGCTCTGGAAACACCATATATTTT.

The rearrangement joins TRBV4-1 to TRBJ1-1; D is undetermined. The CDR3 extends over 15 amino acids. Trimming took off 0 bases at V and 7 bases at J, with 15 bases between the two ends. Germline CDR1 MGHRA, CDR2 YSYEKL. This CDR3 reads CASSQDFTQWGEAFF. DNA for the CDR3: TGCGCCAGCAGCCAAGATTTTACGCAATGGGGTGAAGCTTTCTTT.

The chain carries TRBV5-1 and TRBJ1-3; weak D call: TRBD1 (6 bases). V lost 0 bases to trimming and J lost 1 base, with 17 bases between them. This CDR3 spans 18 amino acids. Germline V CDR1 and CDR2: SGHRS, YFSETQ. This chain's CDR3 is CASSLGPSQGRSGNTIYF. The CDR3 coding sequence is TGCGCCAGCAGCTTGGGCCCCTCACAGGGAAGATCTGGAAACACCATATATTTT.